A single sample is the source of the 3 T cell receptor beta chains below, sequenced in a study of T cell responses to AZD1222 COVID-19 vaccine. Clones were read by immunoSEQ multiplex PCR, and TCRdb kept only the in-frame ones, dropping some. The sample carries more than 150,000 clones, 85% to 95% recorded once. Sequencing was performed on peripheral blood, taken on day 0 of AZD1222 vaccination. The receptors here all came from an adult in good health.

CDR3 loop: CASQLPGREKLFF. CDR3 in DNA: TGTGCCAGCCAGCTTCCGGGGCGAGAAAAACTGTTTTTT. The chain recombines TRBV28 with TRBJ1-4, with D possibly TRBD1 on 5 matching bases. This CDR3 has 13 residues. Germline V gene lookup returns CDR1 MDHEN and CDR2 SYDVKM. With 8 bases removed from V and 8 bases from J, the gap between germline ends came to 15 bases. Drawing the rest from reference TRBV28 and TRBJ1-4, the complete variable domain is DVKVTQSSRYLVKRTGEKVFLECVQDMDHENMFWYRQDPGLGLRLIYFSYDVKMKEKGDIPEGYSVSREKKERFSLILESASTNQTSMYLCASQLPGREKLFFGSGTQLSVL.

The chain employs TRBV7-9 and TRBJ1-4; D not certain. CDR1 is SEHNR and CDR2 is FQNEAQ in the germline V gene (reference sequence). V shed 1 base and J shed 8 bases, with 11 bases lying between them. The CDR3 contains 14 residues. CDR3 DNA: TGTGCCAGCAGCTTAGTCACGGGCTCCGAAAAACTGTTTTTT. Translating gives CASSLVTGSEKLFF.

The chain joins TRBV6-4 to TRBJ1-5; maybe TRBD1 (5 bases). The CDR3 loop spans 16 amino acids. The ends were cut back, 2 bases at V and 4 bases at J, with 15 bases in the middle. The germline gives CDR1 MRHNA, CDR2 SNTAGT. DNA for the CDR3: TGTGCCAGCAGTGACCCCGGACGGGGCGTGAATCAGCCCCAGCATTTT. Its translation is CASSDPGRGVNQPQHF.